This T cell receptor (beta chain) was retrieved from a study of T cell clones after liver transplantation. Overall study results and limits: These preliminary findings come from unstandardized post-transplant sampling times. Compared with third party-reactive sequences, donor-reactive ones declined more, independent of withdrawal success.

With respect to this clone: Its antigen is unidentified.

Only in-frame clones appear in the TCRdb table, and some are missing; sequencing was by immunoSEQ multiplex PCR. The repertoire holds roughly 80,000 clones, around four fifths seen once, with less than 3.5% in the top ten. CDR3 length: 13 residues. Germline CDR1 MDHEN, CDR2 SYDVKM. V lost 4 bases and J lost 5, with 11 bases in between. The TCR sequence derives from a human patient who received a liver transplant. The T cells may come from the graft donor. The chain recombines TRBV28 with TRBJ2-5, with a weak D call TRBD2 (6 bases). The material sequenced was CD4+ T cells from blood, taken at the 22-month timepoint. CDR3 coding DNA: TGTGCCAGCAGTTGGACTACTCGGGAGACCCAGTACTTC. This sequence encodes CASSWTTRETQYF.